This T cell receptor (beta chain) emerged from a study of vaccination effects on CD4 cells after COVID-19. Background on the study: The two convalescent patients provided samples 16 days and one week before vaccination. The study's findings and limits: Early post-infection timepoints were absent, and convalescent patients were few.

The CDR3 extends over 15 amino acids. The germline V gene encodes CDR1 SGHRS and CDR2 YFSETQ. V was cut by 4 bases and J by 4 bases, with 15 bases left in between. This clone was seen a handful of times. Its antigen is currently unknown. Using immunoSEQ multiplex PCR, the repertoire was profiled, and TCRdb retains in-frame clones only, with some absent. The data contain about 64,000 clones, just over 70% of them singletons. When around nine days of culture had elapsed, CD4+ T cells were isolated. The chain couples TRBV5-1 to TRBJ1-3, with no clear D. The receptor was isolated from a human donor who had a prior SARS-CoV-2 infection. The specimen comprised CD4+ T cells from PBMCs cultured without peptide, sampled before COVID-19 vaccination. CDR3 in DNA: TGCGCCAGCAGCCGAGGCGGGGTCGAAGGAAACACCATATATTTT. As protein: CASSRGGVEGNTIYF.